The 27 T cell receptor beta chains below come from one sample, sequenced in a study of CD8+CD57+ T cells in acquired aplastic anemia (dated by TCRdb to 2016 to 2019). Patients chosen for sequencing had shown expansion of CD8+CD57+ cells by flow cytometry. The sequencer was an Illumina HiSeq 2000. TCR beta VDJ combination and CDR3 sequence profiling used genomic DNA as the template. Clones were called with MiXCR by TCRdb after fastp trimmed the public reads at Q25, and only in-frame beta chains were retained. Every CDR3 protein is listed once, alongside the most common genes and DNA of its rows. Recorded for this sample are approximately 98,000 distinct CDR3 sequences; about 63% of them occurred a single time. The ten largest clonotypes hold 55% to 65% of the sample. Sequencing was done on a sample of sorted CD4+, CD8+, or CD8+CD57+ T cells (not recorded which) from PBMCs. These receptors all come from a human donor with aplastic anemia.

The chain is built from TRBV10-3 and TRBJ2-7; 11 bases align to TRBD1. J lost 4 bases, V lost 3 bases, and 8 bases had no gene match. Germline CDR1 is ENHRY and CDR2 is SYGVKD. The CDR3 is 16 amino acids. As DNA, the CDR3 is TGTGCCATCAGTGATTTGGGGACAGGGGGAAGGTACGAGCAGTACTTC. It codes for CAISDLGTGGRYEQYF.

V usage is TRBV29-1 and J usage is TRBJ1-2; 10 bases match TRBD1. This CDR3 region has 15 residues. J was trimmed by 4 bases and V by 5 bases; bases with no gene match: 10. In germline, CDR1 is SQVTM, CDR2 ANQGSEA. CDR3 sequence reads: CSVYRQGAGAYGYTF. Written as DNA, the CDR3 is TGCAGCGTTTATAGACAGGGGGCGGGCGCCTATGGCTACACCTTC.

The rearrangement uses TRBV20-1 and TRBJ2-5, with 8 bases aligning to TRBD2. The V segment lost 6 bases and the J segment 1 base; nucleotides outside the gene matches: 4. This CDR3 is 13 amino acids long. CDR1 DFQATT and CDR2 SNEGSKA come from the germline V gene (reference sequence). The CDR3 nucleotides read TGCAGTGCGGGAACTAGCGGCCAAGAGACCCAGTACTTC. The encoded protein is CSAGTSGQETQYF.

This rearrangement joins TRBV24-1 to TRBJ1-2; no definite D call. The germline V gene has CDR1 KGHDR and CDR2 SFDVKD. V was cut by 3 bases and J by 7 bases, with 8 bases left in between. CDR3 length: 12 residues. CDR3 in amino acids: CATSDPSFGYTF. The CDR3 DNA reads as TGTGCCACCAGTGATCCCTCATTTGGCTACACCTTC.

V usage is TRBV10-3 and J usage is TRBJ1-1, with D maybe TRBD1 (5 bases). The V gene lost 4 bases and the J gene lost 0 bases, with 9 bases spanning the gap. This CDR3 contains 14 residues. From germline, CDR1 is ENHRY and CDR2 SYGVKD. The CDR3 loop is CAISGEGMNTEAFF. CDR3 sequence (DNA): TGTGCCATCAGTGGCGAGGGGATGAACACTGAAGCTTTCTTT.

The chain combines TRBV5-1 with TRBJ2-3, with 7 bases that match TRBD1. The trim removed 4 bases at V and 3 bases at J, leaving 8 bases unmatched. CDR1 is SGHRS and CDR2 is YFSETQ in the germline V gene. The CDR3 consists of 15 residues. The CDR3: CASSPGTVVTDTQYF. The DNA of the CDR3 is TGCGCCAGCAGCCCCGGGACAGTTGTTACAGATACGCAGTATTTT.

In the case of this clonotype: Relative to the germline gene, one junction end is altered; a read error may explain this. The rearrangement uses TRBV9 and TRBJ1-2, with D hard to call. The CDR3 consists of 13 residues. CDR1 and CDR2 (germline): SGDLS, YYNGEE. The CDR3 is CASSVAQTYGYTF. The CDR3 DNA follows: TGCGCCAGCAGCGTAGCACAGACATATGGCTACACCTTC.

The rearrangement links TRBV2 to TRBJ1-5, with D possibly being TRBD1 (5 bases). This CDR3 comprises 14 residues. Trimming cost V 3 bases and J 4 bases, with 10 bases left between them. Germline CDR1 is SNHLY and CDR2 is FYNNEI. This CDR3 is CASSDGTVNQPQHF. The CDR3 DNA sequence: TGTGCCAGCAGTGATGGGACTGTGAATCAGCCCCAGCATTTT.

The gene calls are TRBV7-2 and TRBJ1-5; D unclear. This CDR3 is 13 amino acids long. Germline-derived CDR1 and CDR2 are SGHTA and FQGNSA. Between the trimmed V and J ends, which lost 5 bases and 5 bases, there was a span of 10 bases. The CDR3 DNA is TGTGCCAGCAGCCCCTACGAGGATCAGCCCCAGCATTTT. This translates into CASSPYEDQPQHF.

The V call is TRBV7-9, the J call TRBJ2-7; D call uncertain. There are 12 residues in the CDR3. V lost 6 bases to trimming and J lost 7 bases, with 13 bases between them. Germline V gene lookup returns CDR1 SEHNR and CDR2 FQNEAQ (reference sequence). The CDR3 DNA sequence: TGTGCCAGCAGACTGGGCAATGGGGAGCAGTACTTC. Translating gives CASRLGNGEQYF.

The J gene is TRBJ1-2, the V gene TRBV29-1; D is uncertain. This CDR3 region has 11 residues. Trimming took off 4 bases at V and 7 bases at J, with 10 bases between the two ends. Per germline, CDR1 SQVTM and CDR2 ANQGSEA. The CDR3 nucleotides are TGCAGCGTTGCGTTCGCTTTTGGCTACACCTTC. Protein: CSVAFAFGYTF.

This chain uses TRBV20-1 with TRBJ2-5; D may be TRBD1 or TRBD2 (6 bases each). Per germline, CDR1 DFQATT and CDR2 SNEGSKA (reference sequence). Between the trimmed V and J ends, which lost 2 bases and 1 base, there was a span of 11 bases. The CDR3 loop spans 14 amino acids. For the CDR3, the DNA is TGCAGTGCTAGAAGAGGAGGGGGCCAAGAGACCCAGTACTTC. It encodes CSARRGGGQETQYF.

The CDR3 here is CASSLVGWTPEAFF. CDR3 nucleotide sequence: TGTGCCAGCAGCTTAGTAGGATGGACACCTGAAGCTTTCTTT. The chain combines TRBV11-1 with TRBJ1-1, with D possibly TRBD1 on 5 matching bases. Looked up from germline, CDR1 is SGHAT and CDR2 is FQDESV (reference sequence). V was pared by 1 base and J by 6 bases, with 12 bases between. The CDR3 contains 14 residues.

This clonotype was recorded many times. The CDR3 protein is CASSVETGTANYGYTF. The CDR3 region has the DNA TGTGCCAGCAGCGTAGAAACAGGTACAGCTAACTATGGCTACACCTTC. The V gene is TRBV9, the J gene TRBJ1-2; D is perhaps TRBD1 (5 bases). CDR1 and CDR2 (germline): SGDLS, YYNGEE. Between the trimmed V and J ends, which lost 0 bases and 0 bases, there was a span of 12 bases. CDR3 size: 16 residues.

The chain joins TRBV7-2 to TRBJ2-7; D is unclear. The germline V and J ends were trimmed by 3 bases and 1 base, with 7 bases remaining between them. The CDR3 sequence is 13 residues long. CDR1 is SGHTA, CDR2 FQGNSA, per germline. CDR3 region: CASSLVRSYEQYF. The DNA of the CDR3 is TGTGCCAGCAGCTTGGTCAGATCCTACGAGCAGTACTTC. Filled out from reference TRBV7-2 and TRBJ2-7, the complete variable domain reads GAGVSQSPSNKVTEKGKDVELRCDPISGHTALYWYRQSLGQGLEFLIYFQGNSAPDKSGLPSDRFSAERTGGSVSTLTIQRTQQEDSAVYLCASSLVRSYEQYFGPGTRLTVT.

This chain uses TRBV5-6 with TRBJ2-7, with TRBD1 as a possible D gene (5 bases). The germline gives CDR1 SGHDT, CDR2 YYEEEE. CDR3 size: 14 residues. Trimming removed 4 bases from V and 2 bases from J, with 13 bases in between. The CDR3 sequence is CASSLGVGAYEQYF. The CDR3 nucleotides are TGTGCCAGCAGCCTTGGGGTAGGGGCCTACGAGCAGTACTTC.

This rearrangement joins TRBV2 to TRBJ1-6; 7 bases fit TRBD1. The ends lost 5 bases at V and 9 bases at J; junction bases unmatched: 7. The CDR3 runs to 14 residues. CDR1 and CDR2 (germline): SNHLY, FYNNEI. The CDR3 nucleotides are TGTGCCAGCAGTCTCCGGGACAGCCCTTCACCCCTCCACTTT. It codes for CASSLRDSPSPLHF.

The J gene is TRBJ2-1, the V gene TRBV2, with 8 bases matching TRBD2. CDR3 size: 15 residues. Germline assignment: CDR1 SNHLY and CDR2 FYNNEI. The V gene end was trimmed by 7 bases and the J gene end by 6 bases; junction bases not matched to a gene: 11. CDR3 in DNA: TGTGCCAGCACTTCCATGGGTCTAGCGGGCAATGAGCAGTTCTTC. Encoded protein: CASTSMGLAGNEQFF.

The J gene is TRBJ1-4, the V gene TRBV25-1; 9 positions match TRBD1. This CDR3 has 18 amino acids. Germline-derived CDR1 and CDR2 are MGHDK and SYGVNS. V shed 5 bases, J shed 2 bases, and the junction held 12 bases outside the gene matches. The CDR3 is CASSRIGTGSFTNEKLFF. The CDR3 DNA reads TGTGCCAGCAGTAGGATCGGGACAGGGAGTTTTACTAATGAAAAACTGTTTTTT.

This chain links TRBV30 with TRBJ2-7, with D unclear. The germline gives CDR1 GTSNPN, CDR2 SVGIG (reference sequence). V lost 4 bases, J lost 7 bases, and 20 bases lay in between. The CDR3 extends over 14 amino acids. DNA for the CDR3: TGTGCCTGGACCGAAAAGACGGGTGAAGTGGAGCAGTACTTC. It encodes CAWTEKTGEVEQYF.

The V and J genes are TRBV7-6 and TRBJ1-3; a weak D match, TRBD1 (5 bases). CDR1 SGHVS and CDR2 FNYEAQ come from the germline V gene. V was pared by 9 bases and J by 1 base, with 10 bases between. The CDR3 extends over 13 amino acids. CDR3: CASMGGSGNTIYF. The CDR3 DNA follows: TGTGCCAGTATGGGGGGGTCTGGAAACACCATATATTTT.

This clonotype occurred a few times. The V and J genes are TRBV11-2 and TRBJ2-3; 8 bases match TRBD2. Germline CDR1 reads SGHAT; CDR2 reads FQNNGV. After removal of 5 bases from V and 1 base from J, the junction contained 11 bases not matched to a gene. This CDR3 has 17 residues. The CDR3 DNA reads as TGTGCCAGCAGCCCCGTTAGCGGGACGCGGGGCACAGATACGCAGTATTTT. It translates to CASSPVSGTRGTDTQYF.

The rearrangement uses TRBV19 and TRBJ1-6; possible D gene TRBD1, 6 bases. CDR1 is LNHDA, CDR2 SQIVND, per germline (reference sequence). V was trimmed by 8 bases and J by 0 bases, leaving 11 bases between them. The CDR3 has 15 amino acids. The CDR3 loop is CASQDRFSYNSPLHF. DNA for the CDR3: TGTGCCAGTCAAGACAGGTTCTCCTATAATTCACCCCTCCACTTT.

This chain joins TRBV2 and TRBJ2-7, with D perhaps TRBD2 (6 bases). The CDR3 extends over 15 amino acids. The germline V and J ends were trimmed by 6 bases and 4 bases, with 19 bases remaining between them. CDR1 and CDR2 from the germline V gene are SNHLY and FYNNEI. CDR3 in amino acids: CASRKGLIGGYEQYF. Here the CDR3 DNA reads TGTGCCAGCAGGAAGGGGCTGATAGGAGGGTACGAGCAGTACTTC.

In its sample, this clonotype was seen a few times. V is TRBV7-2 and J is TRBJ2-7; D unclear. Looked up from germline, CDR1 is SGHTA and CDR2 is FQGNSA. This CDR3 has 13 residues. The ends were cut back, 1 base at V and 3 bases at J, with 7 bases in the middle. DNA for the CDR3: TGTGCCAGCAGCTTAGACCCATTCTACGAGCAGTACTTC. The encoded protein is CASSLDPFYEQYF. The complete variable domain, with remaining parts taken from reference TRBV7-2 and TRBJ2-7, reads GAGVSQSPSNKVTEKGKDVELRCDPISGHTALYWYRQSLGQGLEFLIYFQGNSAPDKSGLPSDRFSAERTGGSVSTLTIQRTQQEDSAVYLCASSLDPFYEQYFGPGTRLTVT.

This clonotype occurred many times. This chain links TRBV6-5 with TRBJ2-5, with D uncertain. The CDR3 loop spans 11 amino acids. From germline, CDR1 is MNHEY and CDR2 SVGAGI. V was shortened by 7 bases and J by 5 bases, with 8 bases between the two germline ends. The CDR3 region is CASILGETQYF. The DNA of the CDR3 is TGTGCCAGCATCCTAGGGGAGACCCAGTACTTC.

This chain uses TRBV20-1 with TRBJ1-3; perhaps TRBD1 as D (6 bases). Germline V gene sequence: CDR1 DFQATT, CDR2 SNEGSKA (reference sequence). The CDR3 spans 14 residues. V was cut by 6 bases and J by 2 bases, with 14 bases left in between. CDR3 coding DNA: TGCAGTGCGGAGCAGGCAGGGGCTGGAAACACCATATATTTT. Translation: CSAEQAGAGNTIYF.